This T cell receptor beta chain is drawn from a study of beta chain features in type 1 diabetes. Investigators reverse transcribed all isolated RNA, so they sequenced expressed TCRB transcripts. The table came from immunoSEQ multiplex PCR; TCRdb's copy has only in-frame clones and leaves some out. The sample contains 400,000 or so clones, around 13% of which appear only once. The CDR3 sequence is 16 residues long. It was via CD45RO/CCR7/CD25/CD127/CD95/CD27 that CD4+ naive, central memory, regulatory and stem cell-like memory cells were sorted. About this clone itself: Antigen specificity is unknown.

Study-wide points: People with Type 1 diabetes carried modestly yet significantly shorter TCRB CDR3s in all four CD4+ subsets.

The sequencing input was naive CD4+ T cells from blood. The J gene is TRBJ1-4, the V gene TRBV21-1; the table's TRBD1 call for D was not verified on the DNA. TRBV21-1 is annotated as a pseudogene. The sequence derives from a woman aged 18-35 years with type 1 diabetes. The DNA for the CDR3 is TGTGCCAGCAGTCTACCTTACGGGACAGTTAATGAAAAACTGTTTTTT. Amino acids: CASSLPYGTVNEKLFF.